One and the same sample provided the 11 T cell receptor beta chains below, sequenced in a study of blood T cell repertoires in COVID-19. Data came from immunoSEQ multiplex PCR; TCRdb stores just in-frame clones and leaves some out. Here the sample spans under 300,000 clones, around four fifths being singletons. Sample: peripheral blood. The receptors stem from a man older than 75 with acute or convalescent COVID-19.

The genes are TRBV7-2 and TRBJ2-5; 11 nucleotides agree with TRBD2. Germline V gene sequence: CDR1 SGHTA, CDR2 FQGNSA. V lost 1 base to trimming and J lost 3 bases; unmatched junction nucleotides: 4. The CDR3 spans 16 residues. CDR3 bases: TGTGCCAGCAGCTTAGTGGCTAGCGGGGGGAAAGAGACCCAGTACTTC. This encodes CASSLVASGGKETQYF. Variable domain in full (rest from reference TRBV7-2 and TRBJ2-5): GAGVSQSPSNKVTEKGKDVELRCDPISGHTALYWYRQSLGQGLEFLIYFQGNSAPDKSGLPSDRFSAERTGGSVSTLTIQRTQQEDSAVYLCASSLVASGGKETQYFGPGTRLLVL.

This chain connects TRBV21-1 to TRBJ2-5; the table gives TRBD2 as D, unverified against the DNA. TRBV21-1 is a documented pseudogene. The CDR3 is 14 amino acids. CDR3 DNA: TGTGCCAGCAAGATCCGGGGACTCGAGGAGACCCAGTACTTC. It yields the protein CASKIRGLEETQYF.

The chain has TRBV6-5 and TRBJ1-6, with D possibly TRBD1 on 6 matching bases. CDR3 size: 12 residues. The germline CDR1 and CDR2 sequences are MNHEY and SVGAGI. The germline V and J ends were trimmed by 7 bases and 7 bases, with 8 bases remaining between them. This CDR3 reads CASKGGNSPLHF. As DNA, the CDR3 is TGTGCCAGCAAAGGGGGAAATTCACCCCTCCACTTT.

The chain links TRBV7-2 to TRBJ2-5; tentative D call: TRBD2 (6 bases). The germline V and J ends were trimmed by 6 bases and 4 bases, with 12 bases remaining between them. Germline lookup yields CDR1 SGHTA and CDR2 FQGNSA. CDR3 length: 13 residues. In nucleotides, the CDR3 is TGTGCCAGCAGGACCGGGACTGGAGAGACCCAGTACTTC. Encoded protein: CASRTGTGETQYF.

The chain joins TRBV19 to TRBJ1-5; D call uncertain. Germline-derived CDR1 and CDR2 are LNHDA and SQIVND (reference sequence). V was pared by 4 bases and J by 10 bases, with 17 bases between. The CDR3 has 14 amino acids. The CDR3 coding sequence is TGTGCCAGTAGTACTTCAGACACCGACGTTCCCCAGCATTTT. It translates to CASSTSDTDVPQHF.

The V gene is TRBV7-2, the J gene TRBJ1-1, with D maybe TRBD1 (6 bases). CDR3 length: 13 amino acids. Trimming took 8 bases from V and 1 from J, leaving 11 bases between them. Germline CDR1 and CDR2: SGHTA and FQGNSA. CDR3 in DNA: TGTGCCAGCCTGCTACAGGGGAACACTGAAGCTTTCTTT. Protein: CASLLQGNTEAFF.

The chain is built from TRBV11-2 and TRBJ2-5; D remains ambiguous. Per germline, CDR1 SGHAT and CDR2 FQNNGV. Trimming stripped 4 bases from V and 6 bases from J, with 12 bases between. The CDR3 extends over 13 amino acids. CDR3 loop: CASSSSFKKTQYF. CDR3 DNA: TGTGCCAGCAGCTCTTCCTTTAAAAAGACCCAGTACTTC.

The chain links TRBV15 to TRBJ1-6; D ambiguous. Germline V CDR1 and CDR2: LNHNV, YYDKDF (reference sequence). The length of the CDR3 is 16 residues. Trimming took 1 base from V and 9 from J, leaving 16 bases between them. The CDR3 DNA follows: TGTGCCACCAGCAGAGCCATGGCGGGGTCAGGTTCACCCCTCCACTTT. Residues: CATSRAMAGSGSPLHF.

This clone was seen a single time. V usage is TRBV20-1 and J usage is TRBJ1-1; 7 bases agree with TRBD1. Germline V CDR1 and CDR2: DFQATT, SNEGSKA (reference sequence). Trimming took 3 bases from V and 2 from J; bases not matched to a gene: 6. This CDR3 is built from 14 residues. The CDR3 DNA reads as TGCAGTGCTAGTTGGAGGGGGCCTAACACTGAAGCTTTCTTT. Translated: CSASWRGPNTEAFF.

The V gene is TRBV19, the J gene TRBJ2-7; 10 bases map to TRBD1. CDR1 is LNHDA, CDR2 SQIVND, per germline (reference sequence). The V segment lost 6 bases and the J segment 3 bases; nucleotides outside the gene matches: 8. The CDR3 spans 15 residues. DNA for the CDR3: TGTGCCAGTAGAGACGGGACAGGGGACGGCTACGAGCAGTACTTC. Its protein is CASRDGTGDGYEQYF.

V is TRBV28 and J is TRBJ1-2; perhaps TRBD1 as D (5 bases). Trimming cost V 1 base and J 7 bases, with 7 bases left between them. Looked up from germline, CDR1 is MDHEN and CDR2 is SYDVKM. The CDR3 sequence is 12 residues long. CDR3 nucleotide sequence: TGTGCCAGCAGTTTATCGACAGTTGGCTACACCTTC. Encoded protein: CASSLSTVGYTF.